Sequencing of this TCR beta chain was carried out in a study of Ad26.COV2.S vaccination and SARS-CoV-2 variants. As regards this clone: The antigen remains undetermined.

Clones were sequenced by immunoSEQ multiplex PCR, and TCRdb holds only the in-frame ones, with some missing. Altogether over 90,000 clones are present, around three quarters being singletons, with the ten largest covering 17%. Whole-study findings and limits: Measurement of non-spike TCR breadth gave similar results in vaccine and placebo recipients. Spike-specific TCR breadth ran higher among vaccine recipients than placebo recipients. Total T cell responses were possibly underestimated by TCR breadth and depth analyses.

Trimming took 6 bases from V and 4 from J, leaving 13 bases between them. The CDR3 totals 13 residues. Germline CDR1 reads ENHRY; CDR2 reads SYGVKD. V and J are TRBV10-3 and TRBJ2-7, with D perhaps TRBD1 or TRBD2 (5 bases each). The receptor was isolated from a human donor who had recovered from COVID-19. Sequenced material: peripheral blood, taken after recovery from COVID-19. The CDR3 region has the DNA TGTGCCATCAGCCCCGGGACGGAGTACGAGCAGTACTTC. Amino acids: CAISPGTEYEQYF.